One sample yielded the 2 T cell receptor beta chains listed below, sequenced in a study of T-cell reconstitution after alpha-beta-depleted transplantation in children. It was with unique molecular identifiers that the TCRbeta library was prepared. Using its own MiXCR run on the PCR reads, TCRdb lists one record per CDR3 protein. The top ten hold 12% to 15% of the sample, which has about 460,000 distinct CDR3 sequences, 11% seen once. This specimen consisted of PBMCs, mostly from graft donor cells, obtained 180 days after TCRalphabeta/CD19-depleted stem cell transplant. The receptors originated from a female patient between 2 and 10 years old who had a stem cell transplant for aplastic anemia, so the T cells may come from the graft donor.

The chain has TRBV15 and TRBJ2-5; D is unresolved. Germline-derived CDR1 and CDR2 are LNHNV and YYDKDF (reference sequence). The CDR3 contains 14 residues. The ends were cut back, 0 bases at V and 6 bases at J, with 11 bases in the middle. The DNA for the CDR3 is TGTGCCACCAGCAGAGAGAGCAGTTTCCAGACCCAGTACTTC. It specifies CATSRESSFQTQYF.

This clonotype was counted between two and nine times. This chain links TRBV29-1 with TRBJ1-1; unclear D gene. CDR1 SQVTM and CDR2 ANQGSEA come from the germline V gene. The CDR3 length is 11 residues. V was clipped by 3 bases and J by 5 bases, with 7 bases between them. In nucleotides, the CDR3 is TGCAGCGTTGATGGTCCGACTGAAGCTTTCTTT. It yields the protein CSVDGPTEAFF.